This T cell receptor beta chain was recovered during a study of liver allograft versus peripheral blood T cells. Study summary: The study compared liver allograft T cell receptor repertoires against peripheral blood repertoires of liver transplant recipients. Notes on the study in general: Peripheral blood T cell receptor repertoires reportedly differed from those found within liver allografts.

V shed 10 bases, J shed 0 bases, and the junction held 9 bases outside the gene matches. The V gene's germline CDR1 is MNHNS and CDR2 SASEGT. This CDR3 contains 17 residues. Worth noting for this clonotype: The antigen remains unidentified. A much bigger clone sits one base away, suggesting this may be a read error.

In TCRdb, the reads were re-called with MiXCR into one record per CDR3 protein. Of over 10,000 distinct CDR3 sequences detected, 18% appear once; the ten largest clones hold roughly 2%. This receptor was taken from a human patient who had a liver transplant. The graft donor may be the source of some T cells. V and J are TRBV6-1 and TRBJ1-6; 10 bases fit TRBD1. In DNA form, the CDR3 reads TGTGCCAACAGCCCGGGACAGGGGAGCTCCTATAATTCACCCCTCCACTTT. Translated: CANSPGQGSSYNSPLHF.